This TCR beta chain was captured by sequencing in a study of monozygotic twins with inflammatory bowel disease. Broader study findings: Whether twins were concordant or discordant made no difference to repertoire similarity, possibly from limited power. IBD patients carried less diverse TCRbeta repertoires (inverse Simpson) than healthy co-twins.

There were eight separate reactions per sample in which cDNA was made. TCRdb derives one entry per CDR3 protein from the 5' RACE reads, leaving out DNA. The record lists 300,000 to 400,000 distinct CDR3 sequences, of which the ten most abundant hold 2%. Germline assignment: CDR1 MNHEY and CDR2 SVGAGI. This CDR3 has 15 residues. The template was total RNA from whole blood, with no T cell sorting. Notes on this clonotype: The antigen is undetermined.

Sample: blood. The chain has TRBV6-5 and TRBJ1-2; TCRdb lists TRBD1, though no DNA is available to test this call. The TCR comes from a human donor with ulcerative colitis or Crohn's disease, or a healthy co-twin of an affected twin (not recorded which). The CDR3 loop reads CASSSPTSPKGGYTF.